The T cell receptor beta chain under discussion was sequenced for a study of CD8 T cells in Susac syndrome. High-throughput TCR beta sequencing covered peripheral CD8+ and CD4+ T cells. The RNA input was 0.5 to 1 ug, and it was reverse transcribed with random hexamers. In TCRdb, the immunoSEQ multiplex PCR reads were re-called with MiXCR into one record per CDR3 protein. The table records hundreds of thousands of distinct CDR3 sequences, roughly 96% of them present only once. Between the trimmed V and J ends, which lost 7 bases and 0 bases, there was a span of 13 bases. There are 14 residues in the CDR3. Germline V gene data show CDR1 as MNHNY and CDR2 as SVGAGI (reference sequence).

V and J are TRBV6-6 and TRBJ2-7; TRBD2 is a possible D gene (6 bases). Sequenced sample: CD4+ T cells from PBMCs. The TCR was taken from a human donor with multiple sclerosis. The DNA for the CDR3 is TGTGCCAGCACCCAATCTAGCGTCTCCTACGAGCAGTACTTC. Translated: CASTQSSVSYEQYF.